This T cell receptor beta chain was recovered during a study of post-analysis software for immune sequencing data. The wider study: Relapsing-remitting, secondary progressive and progressive-relapsing forms of multiple sclerosis all featured among disease courses. Study-wide findings and caveats: Controls had significantly higher normalized Chao1 diversity than multiple sclerosis patients. The study found TRBV5-6, TRBV5-1 and TRBV20-1 among roughly 5 TRBV segments more frequent in patients than controls.

The germline CDR1 and CDR2 sequences are MGHRA and YSYEKL. This CDR3 spans 11 amino acids. V dropped 2 bases and J dropped 11 bases, with 6 bases sitting between them. cDNA libraries for TCR beta contained unique molecular identifiers. When about 0.85 to 11 million T cells were used, they gave roughly 490,000 cDNA molecules. MiXCR, run by TCRdb on the PCR reads, gives a single entry per CDR3 protein. The table lists about 460,000 distinct CDR3 sequences, over 35% of them singletons. On this clonotype itself: Its cognate antigen is unknown.

This clonotype was sampled from a girl under 18 with multiple sclerosis. The sample comprised blood. The chain recombines TRBV4-1 with TRBJ1-4; no firm D call. CDR3 sequence reads: CASSQSPKLFF. CDR3 coding DNA: TGCGCCAGCAGCCAAAGCCCCAAACTGTTTTTT.